This T cell receptor (beta chain) derives from a study of T cells in Graves' hyperthyroidism and ophthalmopathy (dated by TCRdb to the late 2010s). Context from the whole study: Peripheral blood samples were taken at initial diagnosis, before any treatment was given. The 90 or so discovery patients were randomly split 7:3 into training and test sets. In more than 5 Graves' hyperthyroidism patients, the study also compared T-cell repertoires from thyroid tissue with T-cell repertoires from blood. Following sampling, methimazole starting at 30 mg daily was given to hyperthyroidism patients, and high-dose intravenous methylprednisolone was given to ophthalmopathy patients. According to the paper, TCR Vbeta CDR3 sequencing was carried out on approximately 140 peripheral blood samples, which came from around 43 ophthalmopathy, 75 to 80 hyperthyroidism and roughly 17 progressor patients. Prospective prediction of ophthalmopathy was tested in an independent validation cohort of about 19 hyperthyroidism patients and around 16 patients who later progressed to ophthalmopathy. To identify TCR V-J signatures that set the groups apart, the researchers used a discovery cohort of about a hundred patients, made up of 40 to 45 with Graves' ophthalmopathy and 55 to 65 with stable Graves' hyperthyroidism. Here is what the overall study found, with its caveats: Ophthalmopathy was separated from stable hyperthyroidism by a 13 V-J signature model, with approximately 90% sensitivity and just over 81% specificity obtained in cross-validation and 80%/75% obtained in testing. No statistical method was used to fix the sample size in advance, and group allocation was not hidden from the investigators. During validation, the model predicted progression to ophthalmopathy a median of around 7 months ahead of onset, with around 65% sensitivity and 72.22% specificity. Most expanded thyroid clonotypes (frequency above 0.001) were also found in blood, which suggests that blood repertoires may mirror thyroid immune responses.

The TCR beta CDR3 regions were amplified from RNA transcripts. The TCR CDR3 was subjected to a first round of RT-PCR using the HTBI primer set and the Qiagen OneStep RT-PCR kit. Libraries were constructed in a second round of multiplex PCR, after which size selection and purification were performed. Paired-end sequencing of the libraries was performed with 100 bp reads on an Illumina HiSeq2000. The authors processed their data as follows. Raw data were processed with SOAPnuke, discarding reads with adapters, uncalled bases, mean Phred below 15, or no exact constant-primer or identifier match. COPE v1.2.5 was used to merge high-quality paired reads, and clonotypes were defined as unique nucleotide sequences. Clonotypes were aligned to IMGT TRBV, TRBD and TRBJ reference segments using MiTCR v1.1. The analysis included only V-J combinations with a frequency above 0.0001, which together covered 99% to 99.2% of the repertoires. A TCS score was defined as the ratio of F50 (clonal expansion) to E x V (chaos), with BLOSUM62-based TCRdist applied between CDR3 peptides within each V-J. Welch's t-statistics and random forest reduced 450 to 600 V-J features to 10 to 15, which were used in a naive Bayes classifier (R e1071). TCRdb ran its own pipeline on the public reads, namely fastp trimming at Q25 and MiXCR clone calling, and kept in-frame beta chains. Each CDR3 protein gets just one entry, which takes the most common genes and DNA from the rows behind it. The V and J calls and clone size are TCRdb's, not the authors'. Recorded for this sample are roughly 570,000 distinct CDR3 sequences; around 14% of them occurred a single time. The ten most abundant clones make up 7.3% of the sample.

As concerns this clonotype: Its antigen has not been determined. Base qualities were left out, and no much larger clone turns up one base away.

Graves' hyperthyroidism was defined as stable when no progression to ophthalmopathy occurred over 18 months of follow-up. The hyperthyroidism patients were between 18 and 65 years old and newly diagnosed, with a disease duration of less than 2 months. Patients with uncontrolled infections, other autoimmune diseases, pregnancy or lactation were excluded. Diagnoses relied on clinical symptoms, serum thyroxine and TRAb, thyroid ultrasound and orbital computed tomography. Ficoll-Paque density gradient centrifugation was used to isolate PBMCs from about 10 ml of fresh peripheral blood. Trizol reagent was used to extract total RNA, and RNA quality was then checked on an Agilent 2100 Bioanalyzer. The TCR sequence derives from a woman aged 25 to 39 with Graves' hyperthyroidism. Specimen: blood.

At the DNA level, the sequence is TGTGCCAGCAGTTTCTTACTAGCAGGTGCCAAAAACATTCAGTACTTC. It specifies CASSFLLAGAKNIQYF. The rearranged segments are TRBV12-3 or TRBV12-4 and TRBJ2-4; TRBD2 is a possible D gene, resting on 6 matching bases. The V end loses 3 bases and the J end loses 1 base, and a stretch of 13 bases separates them. The CDR3 runs 16 amino acids, cysteine and phenylalanine included. The read is trimmed to its CDR3 DNA, 48 bases read in frame from base 1.